This T cell receptor (beta chain) was retrieved from a study of shared clonotypes between healthy human individuals. Study-wide points: Investigators expected sequencing depth to affect clonotype sharing among donors.

Comments on this clone: Its specificity is unknown.

Donors included only healthy HIV-negative adults lacking recent acute infections or vaccinations. Caucasian adults living in Nashville, Tennessee, provided all samples. Germline-derived CDR1 and CDR2 are SGHTA and FQGNSA. The V gene lost 1 base and the J gene lost 0 bases, with 21 bases spanning the gap. The length of the CDR3 is 19 residues. In the original workflow: Filtering was not the same, since immunoSEQ gave junction-only sequences without quality scores. Only in-frame clones appear in the TCRdb table, and some are missing; sequencing was by immunoSEQ multiplex PCR. V and J calls and clone size are copied from that table; D and trimming were computed from the DNA. The data show roughly 450,000 clones, about four fifths seen once.

The sequence was obtained from a woman aged 40-49 years in good health. Some clones in this sample may be carry-over from other donors' samples. The chain joins TRBV7-2 to TRBJ1-1; D perhaps matches TRBD1 (5 bases). Sequenced: PBMCs. CDR3 DNA sequence: TGTGCCAGCAGCTTAGGGTTGGGGGGTATTCTGGGGATGAACACTGAAGCTTTCTTT. Translated, it gives CASSLGLGGILGMNTEAFF.